This T cell receptor (beta chain) was observed in a study of blood T cell repertoires in COVID-19. For the study at large: Collection of acute and convalescent COVID-19 samples took place in the United States, Italy and Spain.

How the authors handled the data: Estimated nucleated cell counts came from reference gene primer amplification. Sequencing used immunoSEQ multiplex PCR; TCRdb keeps in-frame clones, though not all of them. V, J and clone size are taken as reported in that table, and D and trimming were inferred from the DNA itself. The data contain approximately 90,000 clones, 80% of them singletons. CDR3 length equals 15 residues. The V gene lost 1 base and the J gene lost 5 bases, with 16 bases spanning the gap. Germline V gives CDR1 SGHRS, CDR2 YFSETQ. The specimen sequenced was peripheral blood. This receptor was obtained from an elderly woman with acute or convalescent COVID-19. The V gene is TRBV5-1, the J gene TRBJ2-7, with D possibly TRBD2 on 5 matching bases. This chain's CDR3 is CASSLFPTGNHEQYF. The CDR3, as DNA: TGCGCCAGCAGCTTGTTCCCAACCGGGAACCACGAGCAGTACTTC.